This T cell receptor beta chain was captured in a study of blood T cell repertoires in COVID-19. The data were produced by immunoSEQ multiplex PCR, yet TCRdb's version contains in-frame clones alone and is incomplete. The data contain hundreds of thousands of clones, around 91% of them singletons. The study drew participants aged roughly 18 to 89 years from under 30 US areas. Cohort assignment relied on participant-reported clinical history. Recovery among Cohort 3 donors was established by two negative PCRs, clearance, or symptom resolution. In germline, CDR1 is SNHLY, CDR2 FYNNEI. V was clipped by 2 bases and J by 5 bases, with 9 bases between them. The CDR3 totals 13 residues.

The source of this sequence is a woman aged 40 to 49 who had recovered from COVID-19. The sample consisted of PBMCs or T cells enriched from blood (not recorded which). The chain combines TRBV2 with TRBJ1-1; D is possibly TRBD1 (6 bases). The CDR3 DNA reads TGTGCCAGCAGTGAAAGGGGGGGGACTGAAGCTTTCTTT. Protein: CASSERGGTEAFF.